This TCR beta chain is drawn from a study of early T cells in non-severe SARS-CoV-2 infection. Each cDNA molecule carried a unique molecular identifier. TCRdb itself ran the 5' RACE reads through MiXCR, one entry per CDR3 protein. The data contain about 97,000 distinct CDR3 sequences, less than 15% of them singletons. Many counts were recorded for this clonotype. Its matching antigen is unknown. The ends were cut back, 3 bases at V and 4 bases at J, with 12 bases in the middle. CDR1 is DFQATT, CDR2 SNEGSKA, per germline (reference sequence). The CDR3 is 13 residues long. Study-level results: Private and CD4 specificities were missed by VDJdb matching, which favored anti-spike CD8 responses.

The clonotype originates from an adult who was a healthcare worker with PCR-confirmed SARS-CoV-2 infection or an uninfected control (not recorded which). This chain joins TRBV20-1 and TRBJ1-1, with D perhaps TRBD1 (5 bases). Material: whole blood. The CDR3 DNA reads TGCAGTGCTAGTATGGGTGGGGGCACTGAAGCTTTCTTT. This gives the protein CSASMGGGTEAFF.